This record looks at one TCR beta chain sequence and its context. Its antigen is currently unknown. Germline loops: CDR1 LGHNA, CDR2 YNFKEQ. This CDR3 is built from 15 residues. V lost 1 base and J 4 bases, leaving 11 bases between the germline ends. The data were obtained in a study of T cells in localized non-small cell lung cancer. Data came from immunoSEQ multiplex PCR; TCRdb stores just in-frame clones and leaves some out. Seen here are over 20,000 clones, about 85% observed once, and the top ten hold approximately 15%. Study-wide points: Sequencing involved a lone tumor region, leaving heterogeneity possible. Peak T cell clonality was found in uninvolved adjacent lung, exceeding tumor. Researchers found a median around 58 of the top 100 tumor clones in adjacent lung.

This TCR was sampled from a woman aged 35 to 70 with stage II squamous cell lung carcinoma. The V call is TRBV4-2, the J call TRBJ1-5; tentatively, D is TRBD1 (6 bases). Source: PBMCs, taken before any cancer treatment. This CDR3 reads CASSQGRGPNQPQHF. The CDR3 DNA reads as TGTGCCAGCAGCCAAGGCAGGGGACCGAATCAGCCCCAGCATTTT.